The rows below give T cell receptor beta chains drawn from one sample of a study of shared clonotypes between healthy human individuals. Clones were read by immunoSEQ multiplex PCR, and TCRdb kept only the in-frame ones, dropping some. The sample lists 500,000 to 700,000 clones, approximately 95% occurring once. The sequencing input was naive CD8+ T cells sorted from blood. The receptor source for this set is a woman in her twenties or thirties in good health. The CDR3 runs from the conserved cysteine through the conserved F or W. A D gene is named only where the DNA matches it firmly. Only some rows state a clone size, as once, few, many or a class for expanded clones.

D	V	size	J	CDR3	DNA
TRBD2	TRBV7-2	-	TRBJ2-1	CASSPTSDSYNEQFF	TGTGCCAGCAGTCCAACTAGCGACTCCTACAATGAGCAGTTCTTC
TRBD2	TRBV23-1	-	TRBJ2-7	CASSPGRDEQYF	TGCGCCAGCAGCCCGGGGAGGGACGAGCAGTACTTC
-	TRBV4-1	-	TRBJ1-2	CASSQGEGRMSPSYGYTF	TGCGCCAGCAGCCAAGGGGAGGGACGGATGAGCCCTAGCTATGGCTACACCTTC
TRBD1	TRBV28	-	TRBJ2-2	CASGGTGFTGELFF	TGTGCCAGCGGCGGGACAGGTTTCACCGGGGAGCTGTTTTTT
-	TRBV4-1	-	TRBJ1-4	CASSQDGSGVLEKLFF	TGCGCCAGCAGCCAAGATGGCTCAGGGGTTCTTGAAAAACTGTTTTTT
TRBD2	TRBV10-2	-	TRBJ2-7	CASSEAGGGYEQYF	TGCGCCAGCAGTGAGGCTGGCGGGGGCTACGAGCAGTACTTC
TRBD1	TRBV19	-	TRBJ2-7	CASSPGQGSFYEQYF	TGTGCCAGTAGTCCAGGACAGGGATCCTTCTACGAGCAGTACTTC
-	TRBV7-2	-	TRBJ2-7	CASSPGAGYEQYF	TGTGCCAGCAGTCCCGGGGCTGGCTACGAGCAGTACTTC
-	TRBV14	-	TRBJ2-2	CASSQVGSTLGELFF	TGTGCCAGCAGCCAAGTCGGAAGTACTCTCGGGGAGCTGTTTTTT
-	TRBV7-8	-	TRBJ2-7	CASSFRQVPYEQYF	TGTGCCAGCAGCTTTCGGCAGGTACCCTACGAGCAGTACTTC
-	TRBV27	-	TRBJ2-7	CASSPGTTKSNSYEQYF	TGTGCCAGCAGCCCCGGGACCACCAAATCCAACTCCTACGAGCAGTACTTC
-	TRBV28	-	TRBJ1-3	CASSPTGSGNTIYF	TGTGCCAGCAGCCCAACGGGCTCTGGAAACACCATATATTTT
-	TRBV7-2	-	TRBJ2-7	CASSSRGTYEQYF	TGTGCCAGCAGCAGTCGAGGGACCTACGAGCAGTACTTC
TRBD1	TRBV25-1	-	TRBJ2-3	CASSSGTGGPDTQYF	TGTGCCAGCAGTTCCGGGACAGGGGGCCCGGATACGCAGTATTTT
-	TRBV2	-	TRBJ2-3	CASSPGLGMDTQYF	TGTGCCAGCAGTCCAGGGTTGGGGATGGATACGCAGTATTTT
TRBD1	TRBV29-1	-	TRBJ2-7	CSTGQPGDEQYF	TGCAGCACGGGACAGCCTGGGGACGAGCAGTACTTC
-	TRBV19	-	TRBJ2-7	CASSISSQYEQYF	TGTGCCAGTAGTATCTCCAGCCAGTACGAGCAGTACTTC
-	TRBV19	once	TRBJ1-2	CASSIEPRANYGYTF	TGTGCCAGTAGTATCGAACCACGGGCTAACTATGGCTACACCTTC
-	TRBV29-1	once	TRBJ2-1	CSVVSMTYNEQFF	TGCAGCGTCGTGAGTATGACCTACAATGAGCAGTTCTTC
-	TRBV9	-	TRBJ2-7	CASSVGLSSYEQYF	TGTGCCAGCAGCGTCGGACTTTCCTCCTACGAGCAGTACTTC
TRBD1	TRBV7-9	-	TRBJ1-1	CASSLTPLDRGTEAFF	TGTGCCAGCAGCTTAACCCCGCTGGACAGGGGCACTGAAGCTTTCTTT
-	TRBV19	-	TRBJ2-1	CASLKYDEQFF	TGTGCCAGCCTCAAGTACGATGAGCAGTTCTTC